This T cell receptor beta chain was sequenced in a study of somatic mutations in cytotoxic T cells in rheumatoid arthritis. Using immunoSEQ multiplex PCR, the repertoire was profiled, and TCRdb retains in-frame clones only, with some absent. The sample shows about 30,000 clones, about 81% of them seen only once. Positive magnetic bead selection isolated CD4+ and CD8+ cells, and flow cytometry checked purity. The V end was cut by 4 bases, the J end by 6 bases, with 6 bases between. Germline V gene sequence: CDR1 MNHEY, CDR2 SVGAGI. The CDR3 spans 12 residues. Material: CD8+ T cells sorted from blood. The clonotype was recovered from an adult with rheumatoid arthritis. The chain uses TRBV6-5 and TRBJ2-2; unclear D gene. CDR3 sequence reads: CASSSGAGELFF. CDR3 bases: TGTGCCAGCAGTTCGGGTGCCGGGGAGCTGTTTTTT.